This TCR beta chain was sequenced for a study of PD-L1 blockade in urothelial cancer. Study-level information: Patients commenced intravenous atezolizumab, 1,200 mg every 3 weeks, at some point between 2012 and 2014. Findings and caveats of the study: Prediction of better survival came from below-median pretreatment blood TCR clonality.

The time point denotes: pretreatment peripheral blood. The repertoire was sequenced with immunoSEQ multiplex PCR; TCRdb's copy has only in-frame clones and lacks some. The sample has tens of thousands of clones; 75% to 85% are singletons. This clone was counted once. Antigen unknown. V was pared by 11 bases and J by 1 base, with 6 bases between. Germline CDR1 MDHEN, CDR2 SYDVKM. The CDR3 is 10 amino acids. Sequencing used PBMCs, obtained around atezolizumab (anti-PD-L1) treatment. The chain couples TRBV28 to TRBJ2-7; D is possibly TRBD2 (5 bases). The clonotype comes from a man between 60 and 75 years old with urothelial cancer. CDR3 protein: CAAGSYEQYF. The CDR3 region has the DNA TGTGCCGCGGGTTCCTACGAGCAGTACTTC.